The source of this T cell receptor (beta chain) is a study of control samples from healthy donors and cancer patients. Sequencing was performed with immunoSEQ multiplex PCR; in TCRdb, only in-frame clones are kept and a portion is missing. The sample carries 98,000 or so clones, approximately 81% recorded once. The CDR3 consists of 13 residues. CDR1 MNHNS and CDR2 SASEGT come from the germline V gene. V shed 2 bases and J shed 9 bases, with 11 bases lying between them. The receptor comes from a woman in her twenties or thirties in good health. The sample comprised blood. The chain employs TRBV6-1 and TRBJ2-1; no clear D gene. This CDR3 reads CASSETAEFEQFF. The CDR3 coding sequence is TGTGCCAGCAGTGAAACGGCTGAGTTTGAGCAGTTCTTC.